This T cell receptor beta chain was recovered during a study of PD-L1 blockade in urothelial cancer. Across the study: Male sex and bladder-origin urothelial cancer characterized about 85% of the 29 patients. Researchers found blood samples held a median of roughly 140,000 T cells.

Trimming removed 0 bases at V and 5 bases at J, with 7 bases between. Germline V lookup: CDR1 LGHNA, CDR2 YNFKEQ. The CDR3 runs 13 residues. Clones were sequenced by immunoSEQ multiplex PCR, and TCRdb holds only the in-frame ones, with some missing. The table records tens of thousands of clones, around 90% of them present only once. This clone has just a few counts. The time point here: pretreatment peripheral blood. This chain uses TRBV4-2 with TRBJ1-2; D ambiguous. The specimen comprised PBMCs, sampled around atezolizumab (anti-PD-L1) treatment. The receptor's source is a man aged 55-75 years with urothelial cancer. The CDR3 here is CASSQDIQYGYTF. The DNA for the CDR3 is TGTGCCAGCAGCCAAGACATACAATATGGCTACACCTTC.